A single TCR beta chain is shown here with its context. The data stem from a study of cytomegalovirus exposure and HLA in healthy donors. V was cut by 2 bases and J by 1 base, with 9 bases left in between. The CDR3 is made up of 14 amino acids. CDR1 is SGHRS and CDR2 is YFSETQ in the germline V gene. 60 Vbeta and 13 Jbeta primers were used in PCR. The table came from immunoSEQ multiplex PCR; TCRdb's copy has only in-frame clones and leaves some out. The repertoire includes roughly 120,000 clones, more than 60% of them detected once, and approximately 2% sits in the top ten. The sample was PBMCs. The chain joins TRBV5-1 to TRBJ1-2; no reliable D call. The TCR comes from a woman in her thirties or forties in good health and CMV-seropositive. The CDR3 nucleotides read TGCGCCAGCAGCTTTTCTCAGGATAACTATGGCTACACCTTC. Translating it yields CASSFSQDNYGYTF.